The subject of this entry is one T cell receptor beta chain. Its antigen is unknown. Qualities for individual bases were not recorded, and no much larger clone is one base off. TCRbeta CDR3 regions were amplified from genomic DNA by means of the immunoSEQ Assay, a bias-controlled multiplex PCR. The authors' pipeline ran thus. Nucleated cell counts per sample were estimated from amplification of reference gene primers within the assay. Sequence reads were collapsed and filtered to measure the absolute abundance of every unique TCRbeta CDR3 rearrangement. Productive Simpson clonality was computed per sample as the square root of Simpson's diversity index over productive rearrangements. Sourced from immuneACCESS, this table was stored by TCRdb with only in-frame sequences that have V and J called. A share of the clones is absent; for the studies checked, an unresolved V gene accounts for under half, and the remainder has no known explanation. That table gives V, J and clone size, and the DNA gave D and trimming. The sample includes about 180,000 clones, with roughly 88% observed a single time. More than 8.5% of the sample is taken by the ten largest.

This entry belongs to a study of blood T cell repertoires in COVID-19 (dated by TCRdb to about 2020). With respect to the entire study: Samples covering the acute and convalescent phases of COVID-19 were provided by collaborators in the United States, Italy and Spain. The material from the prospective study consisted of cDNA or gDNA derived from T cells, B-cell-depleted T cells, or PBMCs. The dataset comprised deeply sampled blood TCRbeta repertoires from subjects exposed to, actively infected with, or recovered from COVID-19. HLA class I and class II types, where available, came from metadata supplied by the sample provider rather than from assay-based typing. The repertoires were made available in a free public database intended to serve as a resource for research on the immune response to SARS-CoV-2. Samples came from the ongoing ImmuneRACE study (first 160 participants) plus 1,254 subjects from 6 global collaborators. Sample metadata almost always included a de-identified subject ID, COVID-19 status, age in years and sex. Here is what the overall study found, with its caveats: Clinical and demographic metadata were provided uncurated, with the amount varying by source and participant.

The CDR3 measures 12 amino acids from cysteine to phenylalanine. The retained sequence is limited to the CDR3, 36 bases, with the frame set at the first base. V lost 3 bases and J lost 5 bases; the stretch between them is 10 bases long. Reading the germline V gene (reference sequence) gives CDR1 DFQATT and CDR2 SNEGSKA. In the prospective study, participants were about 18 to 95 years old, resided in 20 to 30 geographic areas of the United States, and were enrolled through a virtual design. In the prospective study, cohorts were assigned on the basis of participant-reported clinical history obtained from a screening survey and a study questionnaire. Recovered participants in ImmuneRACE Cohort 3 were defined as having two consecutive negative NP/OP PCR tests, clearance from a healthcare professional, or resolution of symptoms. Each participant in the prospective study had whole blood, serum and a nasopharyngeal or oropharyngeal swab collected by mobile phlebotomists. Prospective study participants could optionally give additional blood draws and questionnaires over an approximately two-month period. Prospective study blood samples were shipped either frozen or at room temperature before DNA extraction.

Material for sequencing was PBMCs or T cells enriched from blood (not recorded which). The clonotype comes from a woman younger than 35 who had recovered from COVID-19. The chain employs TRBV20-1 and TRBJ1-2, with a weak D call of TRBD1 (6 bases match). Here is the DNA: TGCAGTGCTAGTTTCAGGGGTTATGGCTACACCTTC. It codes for CSASFRGYGYTF.